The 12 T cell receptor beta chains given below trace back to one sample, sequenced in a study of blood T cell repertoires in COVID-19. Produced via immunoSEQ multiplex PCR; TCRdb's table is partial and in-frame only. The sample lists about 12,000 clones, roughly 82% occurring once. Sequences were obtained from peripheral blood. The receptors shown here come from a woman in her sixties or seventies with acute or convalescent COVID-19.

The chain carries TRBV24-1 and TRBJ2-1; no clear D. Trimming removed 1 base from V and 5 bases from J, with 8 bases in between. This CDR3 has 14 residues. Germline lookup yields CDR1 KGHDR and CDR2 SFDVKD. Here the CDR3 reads CATSDFSVHNEQFF. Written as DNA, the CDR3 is TGTGCCACCAGTGATTTCTCAGTCCACAATGAGCAGTTCTTC.

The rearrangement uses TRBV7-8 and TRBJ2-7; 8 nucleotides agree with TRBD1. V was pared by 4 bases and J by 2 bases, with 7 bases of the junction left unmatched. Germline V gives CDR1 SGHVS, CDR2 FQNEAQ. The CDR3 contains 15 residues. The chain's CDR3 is CASSSADRGAYEQYF. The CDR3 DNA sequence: TGTGCCAGCAGCTCAGCCGACAGGGGAGCCTACGAGCAGTACTTC.

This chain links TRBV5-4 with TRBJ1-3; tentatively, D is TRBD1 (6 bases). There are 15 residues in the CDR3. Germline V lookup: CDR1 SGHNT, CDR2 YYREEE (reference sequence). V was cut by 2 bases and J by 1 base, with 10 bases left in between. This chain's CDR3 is CASSLTGLSGNTIYF. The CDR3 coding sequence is TGTGCCAGCAGCTTAACAGGGTTGTCTGGAAACACCATATATTTT. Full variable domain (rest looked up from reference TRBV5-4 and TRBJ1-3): ETGVTQSPTHLIKTRGQQVTLRCSSQSGHNTVSWYQQALGQGPQFIFQYYREEENGRGNFPPRFSGLQFPNYSSELNVNALELDDSALYLCASSLTGLSGNTIYFGEGSWLTVV.

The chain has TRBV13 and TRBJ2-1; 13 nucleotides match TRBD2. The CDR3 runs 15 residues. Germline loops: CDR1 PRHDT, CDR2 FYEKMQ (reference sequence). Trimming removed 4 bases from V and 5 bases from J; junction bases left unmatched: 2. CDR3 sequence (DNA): TGTGCCAGCAGCTGGACTAGCGGGGGTGACAATGAGCAGTTCTTC. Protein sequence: CASSWTSGGDNEQFF.

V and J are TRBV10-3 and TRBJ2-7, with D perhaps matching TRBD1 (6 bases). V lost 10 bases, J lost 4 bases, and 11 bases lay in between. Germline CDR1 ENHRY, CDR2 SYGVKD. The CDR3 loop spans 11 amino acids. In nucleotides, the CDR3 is TGTGCCACACAGGGTGGGTACGAGCAGTACTTC. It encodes CATQGGYEQYF.

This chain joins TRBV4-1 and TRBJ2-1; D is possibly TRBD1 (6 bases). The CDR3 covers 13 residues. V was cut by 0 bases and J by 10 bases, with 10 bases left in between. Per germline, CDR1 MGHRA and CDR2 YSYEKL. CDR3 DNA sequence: TGCGCCAGCAGCCAAGATAGGGGGTGGGAGCAGTTCTTC. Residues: CASSQDRGWEQFF.

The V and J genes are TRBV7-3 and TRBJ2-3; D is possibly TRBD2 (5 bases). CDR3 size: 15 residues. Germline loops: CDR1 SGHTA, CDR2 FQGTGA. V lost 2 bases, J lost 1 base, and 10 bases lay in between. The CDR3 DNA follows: TGTGCCAGCAGCTTATCTGGACTTCGCACAGATACGCAGTATTTT. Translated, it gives CASSLSGLRTDTQYF. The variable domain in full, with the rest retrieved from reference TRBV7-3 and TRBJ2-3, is GAGVSQTPSNKVTEKGKYVELRCDPISGHTALYWYRQSLGQGPEFLIYFQGTGAADDSGLPNDRFFAVRPEGSVSTLKIQRTERGDSAVYLCASSLSGLRTDTQYFGPGTRLTVL.

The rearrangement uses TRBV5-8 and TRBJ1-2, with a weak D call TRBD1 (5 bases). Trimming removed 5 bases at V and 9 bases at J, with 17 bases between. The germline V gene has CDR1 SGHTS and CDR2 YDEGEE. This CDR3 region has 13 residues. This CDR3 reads CASSFRGVMRYTF. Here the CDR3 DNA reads TGTGCCAGCAGTTTTCGGGGGGTTATGCGCTACACCTTC. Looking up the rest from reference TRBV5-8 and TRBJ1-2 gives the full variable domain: EAGVTQSPTHLIKTRGQQATLRCSPISGHTSVYWYQQALGLGLQFLLWYDEGEERNRGNFPPRFSGRQFPNYSSELNVNALELEDSALYLCASSFRGVMRYTFGSGTRLTVV.

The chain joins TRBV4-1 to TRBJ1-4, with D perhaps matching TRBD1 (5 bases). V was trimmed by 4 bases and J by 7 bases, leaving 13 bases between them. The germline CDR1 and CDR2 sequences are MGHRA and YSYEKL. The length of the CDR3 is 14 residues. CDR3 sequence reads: CASSRWQGGEKLFF. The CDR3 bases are TGCGCCAGCAGCCGCTGGCAGGGAGGTGAAAAACTGTTTTTT.

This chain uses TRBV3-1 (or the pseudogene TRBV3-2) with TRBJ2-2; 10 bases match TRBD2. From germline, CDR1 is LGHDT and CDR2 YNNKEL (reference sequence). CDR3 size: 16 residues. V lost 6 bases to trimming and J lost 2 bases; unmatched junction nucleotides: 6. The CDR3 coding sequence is TGTGCCAGCAGTCTGATAGCGGGGGGCAACACCGGGGAGCTGTTTTTT. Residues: CASSLIAGGNTGELFF.

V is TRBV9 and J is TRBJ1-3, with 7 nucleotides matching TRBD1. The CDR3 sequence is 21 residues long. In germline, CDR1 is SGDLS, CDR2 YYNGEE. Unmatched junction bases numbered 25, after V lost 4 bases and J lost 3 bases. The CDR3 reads CASSPHRYMPNVGTDGNTIYF. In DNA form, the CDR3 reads TGTGCCAGCAGCCCACACAGATATATGCCGAACGTTGGGACAGATGGAAACACCATATATTTT.

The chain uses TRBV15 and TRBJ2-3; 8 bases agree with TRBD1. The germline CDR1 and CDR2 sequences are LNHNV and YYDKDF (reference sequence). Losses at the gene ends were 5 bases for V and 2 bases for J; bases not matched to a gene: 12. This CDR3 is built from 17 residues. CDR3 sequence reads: CATSDIQGARFTDTQYF. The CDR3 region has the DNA TGTGCCACCAGCGACATTCAGGGGGCGCGTTTCACAGATACGCAGTATTTT.